This T cell receptor beta chain emerged from a study of radiotherapy plus CTLA-4 blockade in lung cancer. Study-wide context: Around 18% of enrolled patients responded objectively, and 31% had disease control. Findings and caveats of the study: Clones derived from tumor TCRs expanded in blood after radiotherapy plus ipilimumab.

In chemo-refractory metastatic non-small-cell lung cancer, patients got ipilimumab CTLA-4 blockade together with focal radiation. Assay: immunoSEQ multiplex PCR; the TCRdb copy retains only in-frame clones and omits some. The repertoire includes about 72,000 clones, roughly 75% of them detected once, and around 7% sits in the top ten. Of note for this clone: No antigen is known for it.

Trimming removed 2 bases from V and 8 bases from J, with 12 bases in between. This CDR3 is 13 amino acids long. The V gene's germline CDR1 is MNHEY and CDR2 SVGAGI. The material was peripheral blood, obtained from a patient treated with radiotherapy plus ipilimumab. The receptor was derived from a human donor with non-small cell lung cancer who had a complete response to radiotherapy plus ipilimumab. This sequence joins TRBV6-5 and TRBJ1-2, with D possibly matching TRBD1 (5 bases). CDR3 in amino acids: CASSYPGLGGYTF. As DNA, the CDR3 is TGTGCCAGCAGTTACCCGGGACTCGGCGGCTACACCTTC.